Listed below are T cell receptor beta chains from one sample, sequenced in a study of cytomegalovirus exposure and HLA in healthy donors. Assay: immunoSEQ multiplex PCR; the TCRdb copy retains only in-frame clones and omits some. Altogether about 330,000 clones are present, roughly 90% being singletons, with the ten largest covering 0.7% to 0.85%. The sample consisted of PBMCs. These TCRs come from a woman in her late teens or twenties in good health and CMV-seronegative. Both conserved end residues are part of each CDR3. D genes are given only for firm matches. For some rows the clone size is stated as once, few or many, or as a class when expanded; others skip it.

TGCGCCAGCAGCGTCCTCTCTGGAAACACCATATATTTT	CASSVLSGNTIYF	once	.	TRBV5-1	TRBJ1-3
TGTGCCAGCAGCTTAAACAGCCCATCGAACACCGGGGAGCTGTTTTTT	CASSLNSPSNTGELFF	.	.	TRBV7-3	TRBJ2-2
TGTGCCAGCACGGAGGGGAGCTCCTACGAGCAGTACTTC	CASTEGSSYEQYF	.	.	TRBV6-5	TRBJ2-7
TGCAGCGTTGACACCGGGACAGGGACCTACGAGCAGTACTTC	CSVDTGTGTYEQYF	few	TRBD1	TRBV29-1	TRBJ2-7
TGTGCCAGCAAAAGGGGCGACAGGGTTAAAGAAAAACTGTTTTTT	CASKRGDRVKEKLFF	.	TRBD1	TRBV2	TRBJ1-4
TGTGCCTGGAGTGGGACAGGGGTTTTTTATGGCTACACCTTC	CAWSGTGVFYGYTF	once	TRBD1	TRBV30	TRBJ1-2
TGTGCCTGGAGTAGCGGGAGGGCCGGGAATGAGCAGTTCTTC	CAWSSGRAGNEQFF	once	TRBD2	TRBV30	TRBJ2-1
TGTGCCAGCAGCGTATCCGGCGGTTGGTCCTACGAGCAGTACTTC	CASSVSGGWSYEQYF	.	.	TRBV9	TRBJ2-7
TGTGCCAATCCTCGGGCCCAGGGCGATGGCTACACCTTC	CANPRAQGDGYTF	.	.	TRBV2	TRBJ1-2
TGTGCCAGCAGTTCCGGGACAGGGTCCTACGAGCAGTACTTC	CASSSGTGSYEQYF	.	TRBD1	TRBV6-6	TRBJ2-7
TGCGCCAGCAGCTTGGGGACAGGGGATACGCAGTATTTT	CASSLGTGDTQYF	few	TRBD1	TRBV5-1	TRBJ2-3
TGTGCCAGCAGTTTAACGAGGACAGGTTCGACTGAAGCTTTCTTT	CASSLTRTGSTEAFF	.	TRBD1	TRBV28	TRBJ1-1
TGTGCCAGCAGCTCCGGACTAGCGGGAGATGAGCAGTTCTTC	CASSSGLAGDEQFF	.	TRBD2	TRBV7-3	TRBJ2-1
TGTGCCAGCAGTAAGGGGACACTGAACACTGAAGCTTTCTTT	CASSKGTLNTEAFF	.	.	TRBV28	TRBJ1-1
TGTGCCAGCAGCCAAGAAGGGCTAGCGCTCTCCTACGAGCAGTACTTC	CASSQEGLALSYEQYF	.	.	TRBV4-2	TRBJ2-7
TGTGCCAGCAGCCAAGTTAGCCCCGGGGGGTCGGATACGCAGTATTTT	CASSQVSPGGSDTQYF	.	TRBD2	TRBV4-2	TRBJ2-3
TGTGCCAGCAGCTTCGGGACTAGCGGGAACTACGAGCAGTACTTC	CASSFGTSGNYEQYF	.	TRBD2	TRBV5-4	TRBJ2-7
TGTGCCAGCAGCACGAAAGTTAAGGCTAGCGGGCACTCCTACAATGAGCAGTTCTTC	CASSTKVKASGHSYNEQFF	.	TRBD2	TRBV9	TRBJ2-1
TGTGCCAGCAGCTCCCGACTAGCGGGGGATCCCGAGCAGTACTTC	CASSSRLAGDPEQYF	once	TRBD2	TRBV7-2	TRBJ2-7
TGCAGCGTTTATCTAGGAACTTCAGATACGCAGTATTTT	CSVYLGTSDTQYF	.	.	TRBV29-1	TRBJ2-3
TGCGCCAGCAGCCAGTTCTTGGGAGGGAACACTGAAGCTTTCTTT	CASSQFLGGNTEAFF	once	.	TRBV4-3	TRBJ1-1
TGTGCCAGCAGCCCGAGGGCTGAAGCTTTCTTT	CASSPRAEAFF	.	.	TRBV7-4	TRBJ1-1
TGCGCCAGCAGCTTGGCCGGAGGGGAGACCCAGTACTTC	CASSLAGGETQYF	.	.	TRBV5-1	TRBJ2-5
TGTGCCAGCAGCCCCGGGATGACCTACGAGCAGTACTTC	CASSPGMTYEQYF	.	.	TRBV7-9	TRBJ2-7
TGTGCCAGCAGAAGAATCGGACAGCGGAATGAGCAGTTCTTC	CASRRIGQRNEQFF	.	.	TRBV2	TRBJ2-1
TGTGCCAGCAGTTTGGCTAAGGGAGGGGGGCAGTTCTTC	CASSLAKGGGQFF	once	.	TRBV28	TRBJ2-1
TGTGCCAGCAGCTCCCGTGACAGGGGCGGGGGAACTTACAATGAGCAGTTCTTC	CASSSRDRGGGTYNEQFF	.	.	TRBV7-3	TRBJ2-1
TGTGCCAGCAGCCCGATCGGAGGAGCCCAGTACGAGCAGTACTTC	CASSPIGGAQYEQYF	.	.	TRBV7-9	TRBJ2-7
TGTGCCAGCAGCCCCCCGGGGGGACAGGGGTACGAGCAGTACTTC	CASSPPGGQGYEQYF	.	TRBD1	TRBV25-1	TRBJ2-7
TGCGCCAGCAGCGGACAGGGGGCGCGGGAGACCCAGTACTTC	CASSGQGARETQYF	.	TRBD1	TRBV5-1	TRBJ2-5
TGTGCCAGCAGTTACTCAAAAGCTAGCGGGAGGACTGAGCAGTTCTTC	CASSYSKASGRTEQFF	.	TRBD2	TRBV6-5	TRBJ2-1
TGCAGCGTTGAAGGGGCATCCCGTGGGGCCAACGTCCTGACTTTC	CSVEGASRGANVLTF	.	.	TRBV29-1	TRBJ2-6
TGTGCCAGCGCACGAATCCGCAGGCGGCAGTACTTC	CASARIRRRQYF	.	.	TRBV21-1	TRBJ2-7
TGTGCCAGCAGCCTCGTAGCCCTGAGCTCCTACGAGCAGTACTTC	CASSLVALSSYEQYF	once	.	TRBV7-2	TRBJ2-7
TGCGCCAGCAATAAGGGACTAGCCCAGATATCCTACGAGCAGTACTTC	CASNKGLAQISYEQYF	.	TRBD2	TRBV5-1	TRBJ2-7
TGTGCCAGCAGCCCCTCTGGCGGCAACTACGAGCAGTACTTC	CASSPSGGNYEQYF	few	.	TRBV7-8	TRBJ2-7
TGTGCCAGCAGTGAATACTCCGGTACGCAGTATTTT	CASSEYSGTQYF	.	.	TRBV25-1	TRBJ2-3
TGTGCCAGCAGTGACGTAGCGGGAGGTTGGGAGACCCAGTACTTC	CASSDVAGGWETQYF	.	TRBD2	TRBV2	TRBJ2-5
TGTGCCAGCAGTGGATCCCTCGGGATCATGAACACTGAAGCTTTCTTT	CASSGSLGIMNTEAFF	.	.	TRBV9	TRBJ1-1
TGTGCCAGCAGTGAGCAGGGTTGGAACACCGGGGAGCTGTTTTTT	CASSEQGWNTGELFF	.	.	TRBV2	TRBJ2-2
TGCGCCAGCAGCTTCGGGACAGGATACGAGCAGTACTTC	CASSFGTGYEQYF	few	TRBD1	TRBV5-1	TRBJ2-7
TGCAGTGGACTCCGGGAGACCCAGTACTTC	CSGLRETQYF	.	.	TRBV20-1	TRBJ2-5
TGTGCCAGCAGCTTGGCCGGGGGGTGGGAGACCCAGTACTTC	CASSLAGGWETQYF	once	TRBD2	TRBV5-4	TRBJ2-5
TGTGCCAGCAGCTCGCAAGGAGCGGGAGCGTACAATGAGCAGTTCTTC	CASSSQGAGAYNEQFF	.	TRBD2	TRBV7-3	TRBJ2-1
TGTGCCAGTAGTATAGCGGGAGGGTATATAGGTGAGCAGTTCTTC	CASSIAGGYIGEQFF	.	TRBD2	TRBV19	TRBJ2-1
TGTGCCAGCAGTTACTCGATTCAGGGGGGACAGCCCCAGCATTTT	CASSYSIQGGQPQHF	.	TRBD1	TRBV6-6	TRBJ1-5
TGTGCCAGCAGCTTGGAGGTCGGGGTCTACACCTTC	CASSLEVGVYTF	once	.	TRBV5-8	TRBJ1-2
TGTGCCAGCAGCCGCGGGGTAGCGGCACCCTACGAGCAGTACTTC	CASSRGVAAPYEQYF	.	.	TRBV28	TRBJ2-7
TGTGCCAGCAGTGAGGGGGGAAGTCGGGCAGGACTGTACTTC	CASSEGGSRAGLYF	.	.	TRBV6-1	TRBJ2-7
TGTGCCAGTAGTACCTCAAGGAGCGGGAGGGGGGACATTCAGTACTTC	CASSTSRSGRGDIQYF	.	TRBD2	TRBV19	TRBJ2-4
TGTGCCAGCAACGGCGGGAGGGCCTTCCACGAGCAGTACTTC	CASNGGRAFHEQYF	.	TRBD2	TRBV28	TRBJ2-7
TGTGCCAGCAGCCGGGGGCGGGAGGTCGATGGCTACACCTTC	CASSRGREVDGYTF	few	.	TRBV7-9	TRBJ1-2
TGCAGCGTGTATCACCGGGACAGGGGCGCCTACGAGCAGTACTTC	CSVYHRDRGAYEQYF	.	TRBD1	TRBV29-1	TRBJ2-7
TGTGCCAGTAGAACAGGGTCGGGCGTTAACTATGGCTACACCTTC	CASRTGSGVNYGYTF	.	.	TRBV19	TRBJ1-2
TGTGCCAGCAGTGCGGGACTAGCGGGAACAGATACGCAGTATTTT	CASSAGLAGTDTQYF	.	TRBD2	TRBV2	TRBJ2-3